This T cell receptor beta chain is from a study of coeliac disease. The overall study: Without high-resolution HLA typing, biased TRBV7-2 usage was queried. Study-wide results and limits: Active celiac intraepithelial and lamina propria samples had lower TRB and TRG clonality than control samples. According to the authors, this method cannot detect gliadin-specific T cells in an unbiased way.

Sequencing used immunoSEQ multiplex PCR; TCRdb keeps in-frame clones, though not all of them. The sample records just over 3,000 clones, more than 60% being singletons. Germline lookup yields CDR1 MNHNY and CDR2 SVGAGI (reference sequence). CDR3 length: 16 amino acids. The J segment lost 8 bases and the V segment lost 0 bases, leaving 12 bases of the junction unmatched. As for this clone: Its antigen is as yet unknown.

Cells were frozen in aliquots of around 540,000, and one aliquot per fraction was sequenced. The sample comprised lymphocytes from the gut lamina propria. The sequence derives from a woman between 50 and 59 years old without celiac disease. The rearrangement links TRBV6-6 to TRBJ1-2, with TRBD1 matching 7 bases. The CDR3 is CASSYSTGERQQGYTF. Here the CDR3 DNA reads TGTGCCAGCAGTTACTCAACAGGGGAACGGCAGCAAGGCTACACCTTC.